These 9 T cell receptor beta chains were all obtained from the same sample, sequenced in a study of cytomegalovirus exposure and HLA in healthy donors. PCR amplification relied on 60 Vbeta primers (plus 13 Jbeta primers). This table comes from immunoSEQ multiplex PCR, and its TCRdb copy is limited to in-frame clones, with some not included. The table has more than 250,000 clones, 85% to 90% seen once. Sequenced material: PBMCs. The receptors stem from a woman aged 18-29 years in good health and CMV-seronegative.

This clone has just a few counts. The V and J genes are TRBV2 and TRBJ1-6, with TRBD1 identical over 9 bases. This CDR3 comprises 15 residues. V was clipped by 8 bases and J by 7 bases; unmatched bases: 9. The V gene's germline CDR1 is SNHLY and CDR2 FYNNEI. CDR3 sequence (DNA): TGTGCCAGCGTGGAACAGGGGGCGCGGAATTCACCCCTCCACTTT. Translating gives CASVEQGARNSPLHF.

V gene TRBV29-1 combines with J gene TRBJ1-1; 8 bases match TRBD1. The CDR3 is 14 residues long. Germline CDR1 is SQVTM and CDR2 is ANQGSEA. Unmatched junction bases numbered 2, after V lost 1 base and J lost 1 base. This chain's CDR3 is CSVEGRGRNTEAFF. The CDR3 region has the DNA TGCAGCGTTGAAGGCAGGGGGCGGAACACTGAAGCTTTCTTT.

The V and J genes are TRBV9 and TRBJ1-1; 10 nucleotides align to TRBD1. From germline, CDR1 is SGDLS and CDR2 YYNGEE. The CDR3 consists of 17 residues. V trimming: 4 bases; J trimming: 1 base; junction bases outside the gene matches: 10. The CDR3 bases are TGTGCCAGCAGCATAGACCGGGACAGGGGACCGAACACTGAAGCTTTCTTT. Its translation is CASSIDRDRGPNTEAFF.

J is TRBJ1-1 and V is TRBV29-1, with 8 bases fitting TRBD1. The CDR3 is 12 amino acids. The germline V gene has CDR1 SQVTM and CDR2 ANQGSEA. Unmatched junction bases numbered 5, after V lost 1 base and J lost 10 bases. The CDR3 bases are TGCAGCGTTGAAGGGACAGGGATAGGAGCTTTCTTT. As protein: CSVEGTGIGAFF.

The rearrangement uses TRBV6-5 and TRBJ1-2, with D maybe TRBD1 (5 bases). Deletions cut 8 bases from V and 4 bases from J, with 8 bases between. The V gene's germline CDR1 is MNHEY and CDR2 SVGAGI. The CDR3 extends over 11 amino acids. CDR3 residues: CASGGVYGYTF. CDR3 DNA: TGTGCCAGCGGGGGGGTCTATGGCTACACCTTC.

The V gene is TRBV28, the J gene TRBJ2-7; perhaps TRBD1 as D (6 bases). CDR3 size: 12 residues. V lost 4 bases and J lost 4, with 8 bases in between. Germline lookup yields CDR1 MDHEN and CDR2 SYDVKM. The CDR3 spells CASSYRDYEQYF. The CDR3 DNA reads as TGTGCCAGCAGTTACAGGGATTACGAGCAGTACTTC. Drawing the rest from reference TRBV28 and TRBJ2-7, the complete variable domain is DVKVTQSSRYLVKRTGEKVFLECVQDMDHENMFWYRQDPGLGLRLIYFSYDVKMKEKGDIPEGYSVSREKKERFSLILESASTNQTSMYLCASSYRDYEQYFGPGTRLTVT.

This clone has only one observation. The gene calls are TRBV9 and TRBJ1-1; a possible D gene is TRBD1 (6 bases). V lost 4 bases to trimming and J lost 3 bases, with 22 bases between them. The CDR3 has 17 amino acids. Germline-derived CDR1 and CDR2 are SGDLS and YYNGEE. Here the CDR3 DNA reads TGTGCCAGCAGCCCTAACCCGGGGGGGCAGGTCTACACTGAAGCTTTCTTT. Translated: CASSPNPGGQVYTEAFF.

Concerning this clone: In the same sample, other DNA sequences code for this CDR3. J is TRBJ2-3 and V is TRBV7-3; D remains ambiguous. The CDR3 length is 15 residues. CDR1 and CDR2 from the germline V gene are SGHTA and FQGTGA. The V end lost 5 bases, the J end lost 2 bases, and 14 bases lay between the germline ends. The CDR3 sequence is CASSPSSGVTDTQYF. The CDR3 nucleotides read TGTGCCAGCAGCCCATCCTCCGGTGTCACAGATACGCAGTATTTT.

This rearrangement joins TRBV5-1 to TRBJ1-1; 8 bases agree with TRBD1. CDR1 SGHRS and CDR2 YFSETQ come from the germline V gene. The V segment lost 0 bases and the J segment 1 base; nucleotides outside the gene matches: 8. The CDR3 spans 17 residues. This CDR3 is CASSLDATGAENTEAFF. The CDR3 DNA reads TGCGCCAGCAGCTTGGACGCGACAGGGGCGGAGAACACTGAAGCTTTCTTT.